This TCR beta chain was sequenced during a study of T-cell reconstitution after alpha-beta-depleted transplantation in children. A TCRbeta library incorporating unique molecular identifiers was prepared. Each CDR3 protein is one row after TCRdb ran MiXCR on the PCR reads. There are 450,000 to 600,000 distinct CDR3 sequences in the sample; 30% to 35% occur only once, and 2% to 3% lies in the top ten. Germline lookup yields CDR1 DFQATT and CDR2 SNEGSKA (reference sequence). V dropped 0 bases and J dropped 0 bases, with 15 bases sitting between them. The CDR3 is 17 amino acids. The V and J genes are TRBV20-1 and TRBJ2-1; D is ambiguous. This TCR was recovered from a human donor who donated a stem cell graft to a child with aplastic anemia. The sample in question was PBMCs from the stem cell graft donor, obtained from the stem cell graft. The CDR3 loop is CSARDSAYSSSYNEQFF. The DNA for the CDR3 is TGCAGTGCTAGAGATTCCGCTTATTCGAGCTCCTACAATGAGCAGTTCTTC.